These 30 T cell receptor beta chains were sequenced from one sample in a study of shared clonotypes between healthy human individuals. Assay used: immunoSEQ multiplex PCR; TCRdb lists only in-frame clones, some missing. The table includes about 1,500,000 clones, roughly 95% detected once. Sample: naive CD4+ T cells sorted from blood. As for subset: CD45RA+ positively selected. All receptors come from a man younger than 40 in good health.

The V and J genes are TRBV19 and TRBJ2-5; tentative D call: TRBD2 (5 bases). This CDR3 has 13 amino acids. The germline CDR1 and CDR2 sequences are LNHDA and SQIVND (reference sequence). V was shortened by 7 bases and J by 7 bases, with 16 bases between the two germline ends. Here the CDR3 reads CASTHRPGMTQYF. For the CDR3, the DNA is TGTGCCAGTACTCACCGACCGGGGATGACCCAGTACTTC. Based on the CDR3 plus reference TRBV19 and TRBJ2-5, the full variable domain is DGGITQSPKYLFRKEGQNVTLSCEQNLNHDAMYWYRQDPGQGLRLIYYSQIVNDFQKGDIAEGYSVSREKKESFPLTVTSAQKNPTAFYLCASTHRPGMTQYFGPGTRLLVL.

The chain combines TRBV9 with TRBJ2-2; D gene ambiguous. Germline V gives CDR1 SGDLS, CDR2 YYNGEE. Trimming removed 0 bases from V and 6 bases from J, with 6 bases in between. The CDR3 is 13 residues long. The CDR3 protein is CASSVALSGELFF. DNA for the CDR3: TGTGCCAGCAGCGTAGCTCTGTCCGGGGAGCTGTTTTTT. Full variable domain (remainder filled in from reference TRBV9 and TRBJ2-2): DSGVTQTPKHLITATGQRVTLRCSPRSGDLSVYWYQQSLDQGLQFLIQYYNGEERAKGNILERFSAQQFPDLHSELNLSSLELGDSALYFCASSVALSGELFFGEGSRLTVL.

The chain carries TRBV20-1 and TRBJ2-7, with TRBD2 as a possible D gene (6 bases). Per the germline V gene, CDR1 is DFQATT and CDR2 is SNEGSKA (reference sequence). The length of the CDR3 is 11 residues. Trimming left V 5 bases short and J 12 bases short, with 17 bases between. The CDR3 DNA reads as TGCAGTGCTCCCACTAGCCACCGACGGTACTTC. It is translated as CSAPTSHRRYF.

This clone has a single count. The chain's CDR3 is CASRGPGPYNEQFF. CDR3 sequence (DNA): TGTGCCAGCAGAGGCCCAGGCCCCTACAATGAGCAGTTCTTC. This chain connects TRBV27 to TRBJ2-1, with D hard to call. V lost 6 bases and J lost 2, with 11 bases in between. The CDR3 has 14 residues. Per germline, CDR1 MNHEY and CDR2 SMNVEV (reference sequence).

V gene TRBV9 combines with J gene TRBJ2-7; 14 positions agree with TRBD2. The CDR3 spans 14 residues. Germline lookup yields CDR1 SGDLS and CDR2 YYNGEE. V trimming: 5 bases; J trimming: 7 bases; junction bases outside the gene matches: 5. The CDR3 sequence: CASSRTSGRSEQYF. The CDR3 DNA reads TGTGCCAGCAGTCGGACTAGCGGGAGGAGTGAGCAGTACTTC.

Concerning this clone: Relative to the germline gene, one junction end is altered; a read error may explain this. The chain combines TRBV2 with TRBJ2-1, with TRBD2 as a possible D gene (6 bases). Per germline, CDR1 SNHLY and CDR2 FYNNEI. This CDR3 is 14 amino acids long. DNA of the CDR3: TGTGCCAGCAGCCTCCGGGACTCCCACAATGAGCAGTTCTTC. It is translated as CASSLRDSHNEQFF.

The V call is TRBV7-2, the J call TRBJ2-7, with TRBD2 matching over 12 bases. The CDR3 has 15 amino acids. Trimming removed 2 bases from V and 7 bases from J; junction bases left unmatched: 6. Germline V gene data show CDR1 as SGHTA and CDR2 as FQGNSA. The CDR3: CASSLWASGRGEQYF. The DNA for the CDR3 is TGTGCCAGCAGCTTATGGGCTAGCGGGAGGGGGGAGCAGTACTTC.

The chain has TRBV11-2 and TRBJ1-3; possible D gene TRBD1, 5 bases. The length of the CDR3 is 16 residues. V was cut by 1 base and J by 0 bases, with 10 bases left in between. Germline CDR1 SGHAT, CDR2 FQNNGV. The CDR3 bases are TGTGCCAGCAGCTTAGGGACACGAATCTCTGGAAACACCATATATTTT. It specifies CASSLGTRISGNTIYF.

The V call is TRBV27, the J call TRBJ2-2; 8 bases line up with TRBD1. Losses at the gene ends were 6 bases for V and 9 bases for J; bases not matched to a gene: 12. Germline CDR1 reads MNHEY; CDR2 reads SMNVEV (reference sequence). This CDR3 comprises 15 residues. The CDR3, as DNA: TGTGCCAGCAGACCGTCGGCGGCAGGGGGCCGGGAGCTGTTTTTT. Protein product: CASRPSAAGGRELFF.

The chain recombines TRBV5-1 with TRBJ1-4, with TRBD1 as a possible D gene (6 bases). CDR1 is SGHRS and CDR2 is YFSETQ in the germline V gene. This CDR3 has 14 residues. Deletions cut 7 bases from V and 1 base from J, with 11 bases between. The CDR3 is CASREQGTNEKLFF. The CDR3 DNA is TGCGCCAGCCGCGAACAGGGAACTAATGAAAAACTGTTTTTT.

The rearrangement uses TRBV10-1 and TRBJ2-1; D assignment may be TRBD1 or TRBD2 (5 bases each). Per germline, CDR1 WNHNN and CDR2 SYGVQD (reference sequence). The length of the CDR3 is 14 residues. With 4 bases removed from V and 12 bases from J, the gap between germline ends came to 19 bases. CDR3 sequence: CASSVGGIEGMQFF. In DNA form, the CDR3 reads TGCGCCAGCAGTGTTGGCGGAATCGAGGGGATGCAGTTCTTC.

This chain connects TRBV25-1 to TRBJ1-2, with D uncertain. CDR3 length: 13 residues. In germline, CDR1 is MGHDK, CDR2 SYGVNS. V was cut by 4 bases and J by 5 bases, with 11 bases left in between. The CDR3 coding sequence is TGTGCCAGCAGTGCTGGCAATGGGTATGGCTACACCTTC. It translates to CASSAGNGYGYTF.

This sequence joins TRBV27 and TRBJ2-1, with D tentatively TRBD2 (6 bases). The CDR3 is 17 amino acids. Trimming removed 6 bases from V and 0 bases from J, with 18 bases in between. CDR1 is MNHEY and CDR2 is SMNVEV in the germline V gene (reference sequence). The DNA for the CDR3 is TGTGCCAGCAGCCAAACGCCGGCGGGGAGCTCCTACAATGAGCAGTTCTTC. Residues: CASSQTPAGSSYNEQFF.

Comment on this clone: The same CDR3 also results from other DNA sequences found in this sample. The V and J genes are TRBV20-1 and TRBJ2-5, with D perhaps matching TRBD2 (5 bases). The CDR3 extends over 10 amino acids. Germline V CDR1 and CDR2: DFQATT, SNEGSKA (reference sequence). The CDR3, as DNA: TGCAGCGCGGGCCAAGAGACCCAGTACTTC. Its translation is CSAGQETQYF.

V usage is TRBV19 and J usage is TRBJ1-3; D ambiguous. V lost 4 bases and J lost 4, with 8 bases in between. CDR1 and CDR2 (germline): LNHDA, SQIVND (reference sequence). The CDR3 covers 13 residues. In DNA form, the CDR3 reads TGTGCCAGTAGTAGCTCCCGCGGAAACACCATATATTTT. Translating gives CASSSSRGNTIYF.

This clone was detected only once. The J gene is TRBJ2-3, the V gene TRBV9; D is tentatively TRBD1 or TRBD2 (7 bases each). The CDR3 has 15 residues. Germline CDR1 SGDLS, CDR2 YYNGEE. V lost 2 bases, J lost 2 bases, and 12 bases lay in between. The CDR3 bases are TGTGCCAGCAGCGTCTCAGGGGGGGTCACAGATACGCAGTATTTT. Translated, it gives CASSVSGGVTDTQYF.

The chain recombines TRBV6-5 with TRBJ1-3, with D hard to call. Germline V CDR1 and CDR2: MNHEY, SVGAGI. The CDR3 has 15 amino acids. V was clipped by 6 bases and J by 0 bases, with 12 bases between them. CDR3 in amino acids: CASSGLLHSGNTIYF. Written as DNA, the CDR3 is TGTGCCAGCAGCGGACTACTCCACTCTGGAAACACCATATATTTT.

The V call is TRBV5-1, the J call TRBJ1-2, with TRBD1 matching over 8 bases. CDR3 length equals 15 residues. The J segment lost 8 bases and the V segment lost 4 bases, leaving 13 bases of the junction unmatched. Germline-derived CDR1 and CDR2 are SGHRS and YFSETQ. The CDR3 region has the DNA TGCGCCAGCAGCAGCCGGCGGACAGGGTTTAAAGGCTACACCTTC. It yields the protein CASSSRRTGFKGYTF.

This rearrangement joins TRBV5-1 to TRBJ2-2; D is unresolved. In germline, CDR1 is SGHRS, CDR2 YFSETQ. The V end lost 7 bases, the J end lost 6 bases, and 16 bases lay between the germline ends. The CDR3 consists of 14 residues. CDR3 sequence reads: CASSTGATAGELFF. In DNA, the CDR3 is TGCGCCAGCTCCACTGGCGCAACCGCCGGGGAGCTGTTTTTT.

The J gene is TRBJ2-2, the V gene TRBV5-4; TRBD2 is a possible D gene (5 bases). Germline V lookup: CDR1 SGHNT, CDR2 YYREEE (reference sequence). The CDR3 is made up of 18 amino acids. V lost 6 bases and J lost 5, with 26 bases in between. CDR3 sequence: CASTSNIRTGNGTGELFF. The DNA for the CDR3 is TGTGCCAGCACATCTAATATTCGTACGGGGAACGGGACCGGGGAGCTGTTTTTT.

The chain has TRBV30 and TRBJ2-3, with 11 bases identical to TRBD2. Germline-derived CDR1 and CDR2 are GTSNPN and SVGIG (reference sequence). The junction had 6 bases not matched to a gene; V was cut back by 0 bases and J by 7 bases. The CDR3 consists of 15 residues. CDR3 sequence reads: CAWSVLAGAGNTQYF. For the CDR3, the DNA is TGTGCCTGGAGTGTACTAGCGGGAGCGGGGAATACGCAGTATTTT.

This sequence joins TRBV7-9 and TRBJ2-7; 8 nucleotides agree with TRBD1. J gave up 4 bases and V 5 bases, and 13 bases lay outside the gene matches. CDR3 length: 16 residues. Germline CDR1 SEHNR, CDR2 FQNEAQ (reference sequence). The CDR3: CASSPGQGRNIYEQYF. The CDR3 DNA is TGTGCCAGCAGCCCAGGACAGGGTCGGAATATTTACGAGCAGTACTTC.

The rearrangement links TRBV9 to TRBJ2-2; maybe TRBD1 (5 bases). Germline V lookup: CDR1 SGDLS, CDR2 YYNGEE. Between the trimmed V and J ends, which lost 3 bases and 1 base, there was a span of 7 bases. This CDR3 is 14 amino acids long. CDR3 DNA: TGTGCCAGCAGCGGCACAGGGAACACCGGGGAGCTGTTTTTT. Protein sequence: CASSGTGNTGELFF.

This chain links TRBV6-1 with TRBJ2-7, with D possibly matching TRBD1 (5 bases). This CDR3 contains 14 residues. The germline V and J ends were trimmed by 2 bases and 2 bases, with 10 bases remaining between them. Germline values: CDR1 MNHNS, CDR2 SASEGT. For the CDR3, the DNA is TGTGCCAGCAGTGAAAAAACCAGGGCCTACGAGCAGTACTTC. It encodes CASSEKTRAYEQYF.

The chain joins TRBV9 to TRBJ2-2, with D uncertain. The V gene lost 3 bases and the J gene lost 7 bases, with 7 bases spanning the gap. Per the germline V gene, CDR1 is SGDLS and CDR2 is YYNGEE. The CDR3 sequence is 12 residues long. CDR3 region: CASSALYGELFF. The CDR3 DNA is TGTGCCAGCAGCGCTTTATACGGGGAGCTGTTTTTT.

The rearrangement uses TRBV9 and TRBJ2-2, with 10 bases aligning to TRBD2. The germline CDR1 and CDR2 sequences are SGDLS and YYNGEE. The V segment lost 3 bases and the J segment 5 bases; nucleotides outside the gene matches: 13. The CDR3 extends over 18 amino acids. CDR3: CASSGIGMGLARTGELFF. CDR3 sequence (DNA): TGTGCCAGCAGCGGAATTGGGATGGGACTAGCGAGGACCGGGGAGCTGTTTTTT.

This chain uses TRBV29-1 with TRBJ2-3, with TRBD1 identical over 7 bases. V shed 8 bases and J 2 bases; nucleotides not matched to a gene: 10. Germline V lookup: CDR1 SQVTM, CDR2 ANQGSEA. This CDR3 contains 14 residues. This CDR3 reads CSYRNRGYTDTQYF. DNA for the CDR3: TGCAGCTACAGGAACAGGGGCTACACAGATACGCAGTATTTT.

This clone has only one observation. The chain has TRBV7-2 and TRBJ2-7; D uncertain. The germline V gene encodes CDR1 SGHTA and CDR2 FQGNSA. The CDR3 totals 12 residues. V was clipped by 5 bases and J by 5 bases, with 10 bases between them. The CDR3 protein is CASSAVWDEQYF. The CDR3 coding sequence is TGTGCCAGCAGCGCCGTCTGGGACGAGCAGTACTTC.

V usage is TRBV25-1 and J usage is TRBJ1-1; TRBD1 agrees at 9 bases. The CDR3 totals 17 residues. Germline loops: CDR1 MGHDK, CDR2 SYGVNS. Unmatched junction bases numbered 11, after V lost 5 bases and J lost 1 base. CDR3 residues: CASSKIYRGRGNTEAFF. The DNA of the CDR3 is TGTGCCAGCAGTAAAATTTACAGGGGGCGAGGGAACACTGAAGCTTTCTTT.

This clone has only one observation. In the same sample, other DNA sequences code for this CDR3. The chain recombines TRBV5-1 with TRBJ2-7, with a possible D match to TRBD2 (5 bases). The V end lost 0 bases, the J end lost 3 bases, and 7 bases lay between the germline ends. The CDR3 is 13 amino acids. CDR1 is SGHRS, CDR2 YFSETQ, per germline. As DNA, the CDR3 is TGCGCCAGCAGCTTGGCCAGCGGCTACGAGCAGTACTTC. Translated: CASSLASGYEQYF.